This TCR beta chain was sequenced in a study of identical twins. Regarding the study as a whole: Insertion counts were lower in abundant cord blood beta clonotypes, a trend that memory repertoires did not show. Conclusions were based on cross-sectional statistical analysis, without following the same donors. Twin-shared out-of-frame alpha sequences were enriched for low generation probability.

This clonotype showed up just a few times. Its antigen remains unknown. After template switching added a universal primer site, the resulting cDNA carried unique molecular identifiers. TCRdb passed the 5' RACE reads through MiXCR, listing each CDR3 protein once. The sample includes around 290,000 distinct CDR3 sequences, over 8.5% of them seen just once. A further study also used this sample, focusing on yellow fever vaccine responses in identical twins.

The receptor was derived from a woman under 30 in good health. The sequenced sample consisted of CD8+ T cells sorted from blood.

In DNA, the CDR3 is TGTGCCAGTAGTATTGAGGCGCCATCCTACGAGCAGTACTTC. As protein: CASSIEAPSYEQYF. The chain couples TRBV19 to TRBJ2-7, with D unclear. Germline V gives CDR1 LNHDA, CDR2 SQIVND (reference sequence). The ends were cut back, 3 bases at V and 1 base at J, with 10 bases in the middle. The CDR3 is made up of 14 amino acids. The variable domain in full, with the rest retrieved from reference TRBV19 and TRBJ2-7, is DGGITQSPKYLFRKEGQNVTLSCEQNLNHDAMYWYRQDPGQGLRLIYYSQIVNDFQKGDIAEGYSVSREKKESFPLTVTSAQKNPTAFYLCASSIEAPSYEQYFGPGTRLTVT.